Listed below are T cell receptor beta chains from one sample, sequenced in a study of Ad26.COV2.S vaccination and SARS-CoV-2 variants. Assay: immunoSEQ multiplex PCR; the TCRdb copy retains only in-frame clones and omits some. The table has more than 300,000 clones, around 84% seen once. Sequenced here: peripheral blood, sampled in a trial of Ad26.COV2.S vaccine versus placebo. These TCRs come from a person between 18 and 65 years old who received the Ad26.COV2.S COVID-19 vaccine or a placebo. Both conserved end residues are part of each CDR3. Each record gives: clone size, J gene, D gene, V gene, CDR3 protein, CDR3 DNA. D genes are given only for firm matches. Size is stated for part of the rows, as once, few or many counts, or as a class when the clone is expanded.

size: few
J: TRBJ1-1
D: TRBD1
V: TRBV6-6
CDR3: CASKTKAQGHAFF
DNA: TGTGCCAGCAAAACCAAGGCACAGGGGCACGCTTTCTTT

size: NA
J: TRBJ2-3
D: TRBD2
V: TRBV3-1/TRBV3-2
CDR3: CASSPRGRGGADTQYF
DNA: TGTGCCAGCAGTCCTCGTGGGCGGGGGGGCGCAGATACGCAGTATTTT

size: NA
J: TRBJ2-3
D: TRBD2
V: TRBV5-1
CDR3: CASSLARRGTDTQYF
DNA: TGCGCCAGCAGCTTGGCCCGGCGGGGGACAGATACGCAGTATTTT

size: NA
J: TRBJ2-5
D: NA
V: TRBV18
CDR3: CASSSGETQYF
DNA: TGTGCCAGCTCATCCGGGGAGACCCAGTACTTC

size: NA
J: TRBJ1-2
D: NA
V: TRBV29-1
CDR3: CSVGSGSTLGYTF
DNA: TGCAGCGTTGGATCAGGGTCTACGCTTGGCTACACCTTC

size: NA
J: TRBJ2-3
D: NA
V: TRBV5-1
CDR3: CASSLEVSTDTQYF
DNA: TGCGCCAGCAGCTTGGAGGTTAGCACAGATACGCAGTATTTT

size: few
J: TRBJ2-7
D: NA
V: TRBV7-2
CDR3: CASSHGTIYEQYF
DNA: TGTGCCAGCAGCCATGGGACAATCTACGAGCAGTACTTC

size: NA
J: TRBJ2-7
D: TRBD2
V: TRBV6-5
CDR3: CASSRPGLADEQYF
DNA: TGTGCCAGCAGTCGACCGGGACTAGCCGACGAGCAGTACTTC

size: NA
J: TRBJ2-5
D: TRBD1
V: TRBV7-2
CDR3: CASSIRQGETQYF
DNA: TGTGCCAGCAGCATCCGACAGGGAGAGACCCAGTACTTC

size: few
J: TRBJ2-7
D: TRBD1
V: TRBV2
CDR3: CASSDSAETGNIHEQYF
DNA: TGTGCCAGCAGCGATTCCGCGGAGACAGGGAATATCCACGAGCAGTACTTC

size: NA
J: TRBJ2-1
D: NA
V: TRBV4-2
CDR3: CASSPVVGAGNEQFF
DNA: TGTGCCAGCAGCCCTGTTGTGGGGGCTGGGAATGAGCAGTTCTTC

size: NA
J: TRBJ2-4
D: TRBD1
V: TRBV7-9
CDR3: CASSLNRDRAKNIQYF
DNA: TGTGCCAGCAGCTTAAACAGGGACAGAGCCAAAAACATTCAGTACTTC

size: NA
J: TRBJ2-1
D: NA
V: TRBV4-2
CDR3: CASSQETQGSYNEQFF
DNA: TGTGCCAGCAGCCAAGAGACCCAGGGCTCCTACAATGAGCAGTTCTTC

size: NA
J: TRBJ2-7
D: TRBD1
V: TRBV12-5
CDR3: CASGETGGDTAKQYF
DNA: TGTGCTAGTGGCGAAACAGGGGGCGATACGGCCAAGCAGTACTTC

size: NA
J: TRBJ1-4
D: NA
V: TRBV13
CDR3: CASSFRSGYQREKLFF
DNA: TGTGCCAGCAGCTTTAGGTCGGGATACCAAAGAGAAAAACTGTTTTTT

size: NA
J: TRBJ1-2
D: NA
V: TRBV3-1/TRBV3-2
CDR3: CASSQPGGYTF
DNA: TGTGCCAGCAGCCAACCCGGTGGCTACACCTTC

size: NA
J: TRBJ2-7
D: NA
V: TRBV18
CDR3: CASSPSTRGGEQYF
DNA: TGTGCCAGCTCACCAAGTACTCGAGGAGGCGAGCAGTACTTC

size: NA
J: TRBJ2-2
D: NA
V: TRBV5-1
CDR3: CASSLPLDSYSTGELFF
DNA: TGCGCCAGCAGCTTGCCATTGGACAGTTACTCCACCGGGGAGCTGTTTTTT

size: few
J: TRBJ1-5
D: NA
V: TRBV12-3/TRBV12-4
CDR3: CASSLGGPEPQHF
DNA: TGTGCCAGCAGTTTAGGAGGACCAGAGCCCCAGCATTTT

size: once
J: TRBJ1-1
D: NA
V: TRBV7-2
CDR3: CASSTFWGRESEAFF
DNA: TGTGCCAGCAGCACCTTTTGGGGCAGGGAGTCGGAAGCTTTCTTT

size: NA
J: TRBJ1-1
D: NA
V: TRBV15
CDR3: CATSRGLRNTEAFF
DNA: TGTGCCACCAGCCGGGGACTGAGAAACACTGAAGCTTTCTTT

size: NA
J: TRBJ1-1
D: TRBD1
V: TRBV3-1/TRBV3-2
CDR3: CASSQVWGQGVNTEAFF
DNA: TGTGCCAGCAGCCAAGTGTGGGGACAGGGGGTTAACACTGAAGCTTTCTTT

size: NA
J: TRBJ2-5
D: NA
V: TRBV6-2/TRBV6-3
CDR3: CASSYDSLGTQYF
DNA: TGTGCCAGCAGCTATGACTCCCTGGGGACCCAGTACTTC

size: NA
J: TRBJ2-7
D: TRBD1
V: TRBV30
CDR3: CAWNSGTAFQQYF
DNA: TGTGCCTGGAACTCCGGGACAGCTTTCCAGCAGTACTTC

size: NA
J: TRBJ2-2
D: TRBD1
V: TRBV5-1
CDR3: CASSFDRATGELFF
DNA: TGCGCCAGCAGCTTCGACAGGGCCACCGGGGAGCTGTTTTTT

size: few
J: TRBJ2-7
D: NA
V: TRBV7-2
CDR3: CASSLEMNYEQYF
DNA: TGTGCCAGCAGCTTAGAGATGAATTACGAGCAGTACTTC

size: NA
J: TRBJ2-7
D: NA
V: TRBV7-8
CDR3: CASSQAPRDTNYEQYF
DNA: TGTGCCAGCAGCCAAGCTCCCCGGGACACAAACTACGAGCAGTACTTC

size: NA
J: TRBJ1-3
D: NA
V: TRBV9
CDR3: CASSVGLSGNTIYF
DNA: TGTGCCAGCAGCGTAGGACTCTCTGGAAACACCATATATTTT

size: NA
J: TRBJ2-1
D: NA
V: TRBV6-5
CDR3: CASRGLFYNEQFF
DNA: TGTGCCAGCAGGGGACTTTTCTACAATGAGCAGTTCTTC

size: NA
J: TRBJ2-1
D: TRBD1
V: TRBV5-1
CDR3: CASSLWDRDDNEQFF
DNA: TGCGCCAGCAGCTTGTGGGACAGGGATGACAATGAGCAGTTCTTC

size: NA
J: TRBJ1-5
D: NA
V: TRBV5-1
CDR3: CASSLGPLEPQHF
DNA: TGCGCCAGCAGCTTGGGCCCATTGGAGCCCCAGCATTTT

size: NA
J: TRBJ2-7
D: NA
V: TRBV9
CDR3: CASSVEGGGSYEQYF
DNA: TGTGCCAGCAGCGTAGAAGGAGGGGGTTCCTACGAGCAGTACTTC

size: few
J: TRBJ2-3
D: NA
V: TRBV11-3
CDR3: CASSLDSTPGTQYF
DNA: TGTGCCAGCAGCTTGGACAGTACGCCGGGTACGCAGTATTTT

size: NA
J: TRBJ2-7
D: NA
V: TRBV27
CDR3: CASSLSPVTNEQYF
DNA: TGTGCCAGCAGTTTATCCCCGGTAACGAACGAGCAGTACTTC

size: NA
J: TRBJ1-1
D: TRBD1
V: TRBV18
CDR3: CASSPERQGSTEAFF
DNA: TGTGCCAGCTCACCAGAGAGACAGGGTTCCACTGAAGCTTTCTTT

size: few
J: TRBJ2-7
D: NA
V: TRBV6-6
CDR3: CASSTPEGLPEQYF
DNA: TGTGCCAGCAGTACACCGGAGGGTCTTCCCGAGCAGTACTTC

size: NA
J: TRBJ2-1
D: NA
V: TRBV18
CDR3: CASSPQSTYNEQFF
DNA: TGTGCCAGCTCACCACAGAGCACCTACAATGAGCAGTTCTTC

size: NA
J: TRBJ1-6
D: NA
V: TRBV19
CDR3: CASSARDTPNSPLHF
DNA: TGTGCCAGTAGTGCCCGGGACACGCCTAATTCACCCCTCCACTTT

size: once
J: TRBJ2-1
D: NA
V: TRBV7-2
CDR3: CASSLDLVKGSGNEQFF
DNA: TGTGCCAGCAGCTTAGATCTGGTTAAGGGTTCGGGGAATGAGCAGTTCTTC

size: NA
J: TRBJ1-1
D: NA
V: TRBV13
CDR3: CASSLRYRQRLEAFF
DNA: TGTGCCAGCAGCTTAAGGTATCGACAGCGTTTAGAAGCTTTCTTT

size: NA
J: TRBJ2-2
D: NA
V: TRBV5-1
CDR3: CASSLEVANTGELFF
DNA: TGCGCCAGCAGCTTGGAGGTTGCGAACACCGGGGAGCTGTTTTTT

size: NA
J: TRBJ1-2
D: NA
V: TRBV14
CDR3: CASSPFEGRSYGYTF
DNA: TGTGCCAGCAGCCCGTTCGAAGGGAGGAGCTATGGCTACACCTTC

size: NA
J: TRBJ1-1
D: NA
V: TRBV4-3
CDR3: CASSQGAGRDTEAFF
DNA: TGCGCCAGCAGCCAAGGGGCAGGGAGGGACACTGAAGCTTTCTTT

size: NA
J: TRBJ2-6
D: NA
V: TRBV5-6
CDR3: CASSLVGGSGANVLTF
DNA: TGTGCCAGCAGCTTGGTCGGTGGTTCTGGGGCCAACGTCCTGACTTTC

size: few
J: TRBJ2-6
D: NA
V: TRBV6-5
CDR3: CASSLYSRGANVLTF
DNA: TGTGCCAGCAGTTTATACAGTAGAGGGGCCAACGTCCTGACTTTC